This T cell receptor beta chain was obtained from a study of blood T cell repertoires in COVID-19. Study in general: Acute and convalescent COVID-19 specimens originated in the United States, Italy and Spain. The cDNA or gDNA used as material had been derived from T cells, B-cell-depleted T cells, or PBMCs.

As handled by the study authors: The assay estimated nucleated cells by amplifying reference gene primers. Sequencing used immunoSEQ multiplex PCR; TCRdb keeps in-frame clones, though not all of them. The V and J calls and clone size were taken over from that table, and D and trimming were inferred from the DNA. This sample has 150,000 to 200,000 clones, with just over 90% found just once. This clone came up once. The germline gives CDR1 SGHNT, CDR2 YENEEA. Trimming removed 0 bases at V and 7 bases at J, with 11 bases between. The CDR3 covers 14 residues. Seattle cases were enrolled at active infection and followed longitudinally.

The clonotype originates from a woman between 55 and 75 years old with COVID-19, enrolled during active disease. The specimen sequenced was peripheral blood. The V and J genes are TRBV11-3 and TRBJ2-3, with D perhaps matching TRBD1 (5 bases). CDR3 DNA: TGTGCCAGCAGCTTAGATGCAGGGTGGAATACGCAGTATTTT. This encodes CASSLDAGWNTQYF.